This TCR beta chain appears in the sequencing data of a study of blood T cell repertoires in COVID-19. As for the study in general: PBMCs, B-cell-depleted T cells, or T cells were the source of the cDNA or gDNA that made up the material.

Seattle participants joined during active infection and were tracked over time. Concerning this clone itself: Other DNA sequences in the sample encode the same CDR3.

V was shortened by 4 bases and J by 0 bases, with 13 bases between the two germline ends. Germline CDR1 LNHDA, CDR2 SQIVND (reference sequence). CDR3 length: 16 amino acids. Authors' processing steps: Reference gene primer amplification yielded estimated nucleated cell counts. Libraries were prepared by immunoSEQ multiplex PCR; TCRdb keeps only in-frame clonotypes and omits some of them. V, J and clone size are taken as reported in that table, and D and trimming were inferred from the DNA itself. The repertoire holds approximately 140,000 clones, with about 83% as singletons. The specimen was peripheral blood. The V gene is TRBV19, the J gene TRBJ1-5; D possibly corresponds to TRBD1 (6 bases). The TCR was taken from a man in his thirties or forties with COVID-19, enrolled during active disease. The CDR3 region has the DNA TGTGCCAGTAGTAGGACGGACAGAAATAGCAATCAGCCCCAGCATTTT. This sequence encodes CASSRTDRNSNQPQHF. The full variable domain, completed using reference TRBV19 and TRBJ1-5, is DGGITQSPKYLFRKEGQNVTLSCEQNLNHDAMYWYRQDPGQGLRLIYYSQIVNDFQKGDIAEGYSVSREKKESFPLTVTSAQKNPTAFYLCASSRTDRNSNQPQHFGDGTRLSIL.